A selection of T cell receptor beta chains follows, all from one sample in a study of regulatory T cells in long-lasting Graves disease. TCRdb independently ran MiXCR on the multiplex PCR reads; one entry per CDR3 protein. The data show 500,000 or so distinct CDR3 sequences, about 15% seen once. The same sample was also studied in work on T cells in Graves' hyperthyroidism and ophthalmopathy.

The sample consisted of peripheral blood mononuclear cells (PBMCs), taken at new diagnosis, from a patient treated with antithyroid drugs. The source of these receptors is a woman between 40 and 65 years old with Graves disease. CDR3s include the opening cysteine and the closing phenylalanine or tryptophan. Each record gives: clone size, J gene, D gene, V gene, CDR3 DNA, CDR3 protein. A D gene is named only where the DNA matches it firmly. Some rows have no size entry. The others give once, few or many, or a class for an expanded clone.

few,TRBJ2-7,-,TRBV6-2/TRBV6-3,TGTGCCAGCAGTAAGACAGTTACCTACTACGAGCAGTACTTC,CASSKTVTYYEQYF
-,TRBJ2-6,-,TRBV9,TGTGCCAGCAGCGTTGAAATCTCTGGGGCCAACGTCCTGACTTTC,CASSVEISGANVLTF
many,TRBJ2-1,-,TRBV12-3/TRBV12-4,TGTGCCAGCAGTTCACTCCATACGACCTCCTACAATGAGCAGTTCTTC,CASSSLHTTSYNEQFF
many,TRBJ2-5,-,TRBV3-1,TGTGCCAGCAGCCAAGATTGGGTGGGAGGACACAATTTTCAAGAGACCCAGTACTTC,CASSQDWVGGHNFQETQYF
-,TRBJ2-3,TRBD1,TRBV5-1,TGCGCCAGCAGCTTGACAGGGGGAGTGGAGGATACGCAGTATTTT,CASSLTGGVEDTQYF
few,TRBJ1-1,-,TRBV11-2,TGTGCCAGCAGCTTAGAGACATACTGGGGCACTGAAGCTTTCTTT,CASSLETYWGTEAFF
many,TRBJ2-1,-,TRBV28,TGTGCCAGCAACCTACAGGGACTCAATGAGCAGTTCTTC,CASNLQGLNEQFF
few,TRBJ2-2,TRBD1,TRBV24-1,TGTGCCACCAGTGATTCACCGGGACAGAGTTTCACCGGGGAGCTGTTTTTT,CATSDSPGQSFTGELFF
many,TRBJ2-5,TRBD2,TRBV9,TGTGCCAGCAGCGTAGGTACTAGCGGGGGCCAAGAGACCCAGTACTTC,CASSVGTSGGQETQYF
few,TRBJ1-1,TRBD1,TRBV20-1,TGCAGTGCAACCGGACAGGGGGTATACACTGAAGCTTTCTTT,CSATGQGVYTEAFF
-,TRBJ1-2,-,TRBV20-1,TGCAGTGCTAGACAGGGCTATGGCTACACCTTC,CSARQGYGYTF
many,TRBJ2-5,TRBD1,TRBV18,TGTGCCAGCTCACCGGGACAGGGCCTAGGGGAGACCCAGTACTTC,CASSPGQGLGETQYF
-,TRBJ2-5,-,TRBV29-1,TGCAGCGTTGGACCGGCGGGCGAGACCCAGTACTTC,CSVGPAGETQYF
many,TRBJ1-1,-,TRBV2,TGTGCCAGCAGGAGGGGGGGTGAGACGAACACTGAAGCTTTCTTT,CASRRGGETNTEAFF
many,TRBJ2-7,-,TRBV2,TGTGCCAGCAGTGAGGGGTCCTTTACCTACGAGCAGTACTTC,CASSEGSFTYEQYF
few,TRBJ2-3,TRBD1,TRBV14,TGTGCCAGCAGCCTTAACAGGGGCGCTAGCACAGATACGCAGTATTTT,CASSLNRGASTDTQYF
-,TRBJ1-2,-,TRBV10-3,TGTGCCATCAGTGACCGAGACAAAGGCAACTATGGCTACACCTTC,CAISDRDKGNYGYTF
-,TRBJ1-2,-,TRBV7-2,TGTGCCAGCAGCTTAGGCCCCGGGGGTTGGGATGGCTACACCTTC,CASSLGPGGWDGYTF
-,TRBJ2-7,TRBD2,TRBV12-3/TRBV12-4,TGTGCCAGCAGTCCCTTGCGGGGGACCTCCTACGAGCAGTACTTC,CASSPLRGTSYEQYF
few,TRBJ2-3,-,TRBV7-3,TGTGCCAGCAGCTTACTAAGCGGAGATACGCAGTATTTT,CASSLLSGDTQYF
few,TRBJ2-2,TRBD2,TRBV9,TGTGCCAGCAGCGCGAGGAGCGGGGAAAGCCCCGGGGAGCTGTTTTTT,CASSARSGESPGELFF
-,TRBJ1-1,TRBD1,TRBV6-1,TGTGCCAGCAGTGAGCGGACAGGGAACACTGAAGCTTTCTTT,CASSERTGNTEAFF
few,TRBJ1-1,-,TRBV28,TGTGCCAGCAGCTACCCGGGACGGTTTGAAGCTTTCTTT,CASSYPGRFEAFF
many,TRBJ1-1,-,TRBV11-3,TGTGCCAGCAGCTTAGCTTCTGAAGCTTTCTTT,CASSLASEAFF
-,TRBJ1-6,-,TRBV7-9,TGTGCCAGCAGCCCAGGGACCGTCGTATGGAATTCACCCCTCCACTTT,CASSPGTVVWNSPLHF
many,TRBJ2-3,TRBD1,TRBV6-1,TGTGCCAGCAGGGACAGGGGTAGCACAGATACGCAGTATTTT,CASRDRGSTDTQYF
many,TRBJ1-1,-,TRBV25-1,TGTGCCAGCAGCGAGACAGGCACTGAAGCTTTCTTT,CASSETGTEAFF
few,TRBJ2-7,-,TRBV7-3,TGTGCCAGCAGCTTGTCCTCCGGGGGCTTGGAGCAGTACTTC,CASSLSSGGLEQYF
few,TRBJ2-5,-,TRBV7-9,TGTGCCAGCAGCTTGGGGTGGGGTGCAGAGACCCAGTACTTC,CASSLGWGAETQYF
many,TRBJ1-5,TRBD1,TRBV28,TGTGCCAGCACCTTGAGACAGGGTAGTAATCAGCCCCAGCATTTT,CASTLRQGSNQPQHF
-,TRBJ2-5,-,TRBV7-9,TGTGCCAGCAGCTTTATCTCGTACCAAGAGACCCAGTACTTC,CASSFISYQETQYF
many,TRBJ1-1,-,TRBV7-2,TGTGCCAGCAGCTTTAGTCTGAGGGGGGGGAACACTGAAGCTTTCTTT,CASSFSLRGGNTEAFF
few,TRBJ1-3,-,TRBV28,TGTGCCAGCAGTTCCTATACCCCGAGCTCTGGAAACACCATATATTTT,CASSSYTPSSGNTIYF
many,TRBJ1-1,-,TRBV5-1,TGCGCCAGCAGCCACCTAGCGGGGGTGAACACTGAAGCTTTCTTT,CASSHLAGVNTEAFF
-,TRBJ1-2,-,TRBV6-1,TGTGCCAGCGAAAAAGAAAGGGGCTATGGCTACACCTTC,CASEKERGYGYTF
many,TRBJ2-1,TRBD1,TRBV11-1,TGTGCCAGCAGCTTGGGACAGATCTCCTACAATGAGCAGTTCTTC,CASSLGQISYNEQFF
-,TRBJ2-1,-,TRBV12-3/TRBV12-4,TGTGCCAGCTGCCCGGTGCCGTGTGAGCAGTTCTTC,CASCPVPCEQFF
-,TRBJ1-5,-,TRBV3-1,TGTGCCAGCAGCCAAGCAGTAAGCAATCAGCCCCAGCATTTT,CASSQAVSNQPQHF
few,TRBJ1-3,-,TRBV4-1,TGCGCCAGCAGCCAAGGCAGTTGGGGAAACACCATATATTTT,CASSQGSWGNTIYF
-,TRBJ2-1,-,TRBV6-6,TGTGCCAGCAGTTACTACTCCGGAGGTTATTATGAGCAGTTCTTC,CASSYYSGGYYEQFF
many,TRBJ2-1,TRBD2,TRBV3-1,TGTGCCAGCAGCCCTACTAGCGGGGGGGCAAACAATGAGCAGTTCTTC,CASSPTSGGANNEQFF
many,TRBJ2-3,TRBD1,TRBV12-3/TRBV12-4,TGTGCCAGCATTCTCCGGCGGGACAGGGGTGTTGGTACGCAGTATTTT,CASILRRDRGVGTQYF
-,TRBJ1-2,TRBD1,TRBV5-1,TGCGCCAGCAGCTCTGGACAGGTAGAAGGCTACACCTTC,CASSSGQVEGYTF
once,TRBJ1-5,-,TRBV28,TGTGCCAGCGGGGCCCTAAATCAGCCCCAGCATTTT,CASGALNQPQHF
few,TRBJ2-1,TRBD2,TRBV20-1,TGCAGTGCTAGATCCGGACTAGTTACCGACAATGAGCGGTTCTTC,CSARSGLVTDNERFF
many,TRBJ1-6,TRBD1,TRBV6-1,TGTGCCAGCAGTGAACACCACACAGGGGGCGTTGGGTCACCCCTCCACTTT,CASSEHHTGGVGSPLHF
-,TRBJ2-2,-,TRBV5-1,TGCGCCAGCAGCTACAGGGTCGGAGCGACCGGGGAGCTGTTTTTT,CASSYRVGATGELFF
few,TRBJ2-2,-,TRBV18,TGTGCCAGCTCACCACGGTCTCGATGGGGGACGGGCACCGGGGAGCTGTTTTTT,CASSPRSRWGTGTGELFF
many,TRBJ1-2,-,TRBV30,TGTGCCTGGAGTTCTCTATTAACGGGTGGCTACACCTTC,CAWSSLLTGGYTF
few,TRBJ2-2,TRBD1,TRBV12-3/TRBV12-4,TGTGCCAGCAGCCCCGGACAGGTCGGGGAGCCGTTTTTT,CASSPGQVGEPFF
many,TRBJ2-1,-,TRBV5-1,TGCGCCAGCAGCTTGGGGTTCGGGAACTATGAGCAGTTCTTC,CASSLGFGNYEQFF
many,TRBJ2-7,-,TRBV9,TGTGCCAGCAGCCCTTTGGGTGCCCTCCCTGGTGAGCAGTACTTC,CASSPLGALPGEQYF
many,TRBJ2-1,TRBD1,TRBV6-1,TGTGCCAGCAGACAAGACGCACGGACAGGGTTAGGCAATGAGCAGTTCTTC,CASRQDARTGLGNEQFF
many,TRBJ1-1,TRBD1,TRBV28,TGTGCCAGCACCGGGACAGTGACTGAAGCTTTCTTT,CASTGTVTEAFF
many,TRBJ1-4,-,TRBV20-1,TGCAGTGCTATTAGGGGGGAAAAACTGTTTTTT,CSAIRGEKLFF